This entry lists 27 T cell receptor beta chains sequenced from one sample in a study of T cells in Graves' hyperthyroidism and ophthalmopathy. Amplification yielded TCR beta CDR3 regions, with RNA transcripts as the source. HTBI primers were used for first-round RT-PCR of the TCR CDR3. TCRdb re-called the multiplex PCR reads through MiXCR, storing one row per CDR3 protein. The table lists a few hundred thousand distinct CDR3 sequences, about 22% of them singletons. Input material: blood. The receptors stem from a woman in her sixties or seventies with Graves' ophthalmopathy.

This rearrangement joins TRBV11-3 to TRBJ1-1; D is ambiguous. The CDR3 covers 18 residues. Trimming removed 5 bases from V and 1 base from J, with 23 bases in between. Germline assignment: CDR1 SGHNT and CDR2 YENEEA. The CDR3 reads CASSPSTGPHAPNTEAFF. The CDR3 DNA reads TGTGCCAGCAGCCCAAGTACCGGTCCGCACGCGCCGAACACTGAAGCTTTCTTT.

The chain employs TRBV6-2 or TRBV6-3 and TRBJ1-6; possibly TRBD1 for D (5 bases). V was clipped by 2 bases and J by 7 bases, with 9 bases between them. The V gene's germline CDR1 is MNHEY and CDR2 SVGEGT. This CDR3 spans 14 amino acids. In nucleotides, the CDR3 is TGTGCCAGCAGTTACGTGGGGGGAAATTCACCCCTCCACTTT. Its protein is CASSYVGGNSPLHF.

In its sample, this clonotype was seen many times. CDR3 protein: CASSPPPYNEQFF. CDR3 in DNA: TGTGCCAGCAGCCCACCCCCTTACAATGAGCAGTTCTTC. V is TRBV11-2 and J is TRBJ2-1; D remains unclear. CDR1 and CDR2 (germline): SGHAT, FQNNGV. The CDR3 is 13 residues long. Between the trimmed V and J ends, which lost 5 bases and 4 bases, there was a span of 9 bases.

In this sample, this clonotype turned up once. This rearrangement joins TRBV15 to TRBJ2-5; D is perhaps TRBD2 (5 bases). The V and J ends lost 1 base and 0 bases respectively, with 9 bases between them. The CDR3 has 15 residues. CDR1 and CDR2 from the germline V gene are LNHNV and YYDKDF (reference sequence). As DNA, the CDR3 is TGTGCCACCAGCAGAGCGGTGGGAGACCAAGAGACCCAGTACTTC. This codes for CATSRAVGDQETQYF. Variable domain in full (rest from reference TRBV15 and TRBJ2-5): DAMVIQNPRYQVTQFGKPVTLSCSQTLNHNVMYWYQQKSSQAPKLLFHYYDKDFNNEADTPDNFQSRRPNTSFCFLDIRSPGLGDTAMYLCATSRAVGDQETQYFGPGTRLLVL.

In its sample, this clonotype was seen a few times. The chain links TRBV7-9 to TRBJ2-1, with 10 bases identical to TRBD2. V shed 0 bases and J 9 bases; nucleotides not matched to a gene: 5. Germline CDR1 reads SEHNR; CDR2 reads FQNEAQ (reference sequence). The CDR3 has 15 residues. CDR3 in DNA: TGTGCCAGCAGCTTAGCCCTAGCGGGAGAAGGTGAGCAGTTCTTC. Translating gives CASSLALAGEGEQFF. Based on the CDR3 plus reference TRBV7-9 and TRBJ2-1, the full variable domain is DTGVSQNPRHKITKRGQNVTFRCDPISEHNRLYWYRQTLGQGPEFLTYFQNEAQLEKSRLLSDRFSAERPKGSFSTLEIQRTEQGDSAMYLCASSLALAGEGEQFFGPGTRLTVL.

In its sample, this clonotype was seen many times. The rearrangement uses TRBV28 and TRBJ2-1, with D perhaps matching TRBD2 (5 bases). Trimming removed 2 bases at V and 10 bases at J, with 9 bases between. The CDR3 is 12 amino acids. The germline gives CDR1 MDHEN, CDR2 SYDVKM. DNA for the CDR3: TGTGCCAGCAGTTTAGGGGTAGCGGAGCAGTTCTTC. This gives the protein CASSLGVAEQFF.

There are a few counts of this clonotype. The chain joins TRBV3-1 to TRBJ2-1; either TRBD1 or TRBD2 may fit D (5 bases each). Germline CDR1 LGHDT, CDR2 YNNKEL (reference sequence). V lost 8 bases and J 2 bases, leaving 7 bases between the germline ends. This CDR3 has 12 residues. CDR3 nucleotide sequence: TGTGCCAGCGGGGGAGCCTACAATGAGCAGTTCTTC. Amino acids: CASGGAYNEQFF.

This chain connects TRBV15 to TRBJ1-2; D gene uncertain. Germline V gene lookup returns CDR1 LNHNV and CDR2 YYDKDF (reference sequence). V was clipped by 5 bases and J by 5 bases, with 12 bases between them. The length of the CDR3 is 13 residues. This chain's CDR3 is CATSSGGGYGYTF. The CDR3 DNA follows: TGTGCCACCAGCTCTGGCGGCGGGTATGGCTACACCTTC.

This clonotype has more than one count but fewer than ten. The rearrangement joins TRBV30 to TRBJ1-5, with D possibly matching TRBD1 (6 bases). The germline CDR1 and CDR2 sequences are GTSNPN and SVGIG (reference sequence). The CDR3 spans 15 residues. Trimming took off 0 bases at V and 3 bases at J, with 12 bases between the two ends. CDR3 DNA: TGTGCCTGGAGTGTAGGGGGGGGAAACAATCAGCCCCAGCATTTT. It codes for CAWSVGGGNNQPQHF. The full variable domain, in which reference TRBV30 and TRBJ1-5 provide the parts outside the CDR3, is SQTIHQWPATLVQPVGSPLSLECTVEGTSNPNLYWYRQAAGRGLQLLFYSVGIGQISSEVPQNLSASRPQDRQFILSSKKLLLSDSGFYLCAWSVGGGNNQPQHFGDGTRLSIL.

The chain uses TRBV9 and TRBJ2-7; 12 bases align to TRBD1. Germline loops: CDR1 SGDLS, CDR2 YYNGEE. The CDR3 has 17 amino acids. V trimming: 4 bases; J trimming: 4 bases; junction bases outside the gene matches: 12. In DNA form, the CDR3 reads TGTGCCAGCAGCCAAGCGGGGACAGGGGGCAGAAGTTACGAGCAGTACTTC. It specifies CASSQAGTGGRSYEQYF.

As to this clonotype: Possible read error: a much larger clone is one base away. The V call is TRBV7-9, the J call TRBJ1-2; D not resolved. Germline values: CDR1 SEHNR, CDR2 FQNEAQ (reference sequence). The CDR3 extends over 13 amino acids. Trimming stripped 5 bases from V and 8 bases from J, with 15 bases between. The CDR3 DNA is TGTGCCAGCAGCCTTGGGAGAAGTGAAGGCTACACCTTC. As protein: CASSLGRSEGYTF.

This clonotype was recorded a few times. The chain joins TRBV12-3 or TRBV12-4 to TRBJ1-1; TRBD1 might be the D (6 bases). The V gene lost 6 bases and the J gene lost 1 base, with 12 bases spanning the gap. This CDR3 is built from 14 residues. CDR3 in DNA: TGTGCCAGCAGCGCAGGGGCGTGGAACACTGAAGCTTTCTTT. Translation: CASSAGAWNTEAFF.

This clonotype appeared many times. This chain joins TRBV12-3 or TRBV12-4 and TRBJ2-5; D remains ambiguous. V was clipped by 3 bases and J by 1 base, with 15 bases between them. The CDR3 loop spans 16 amino acids. CDR3 protein: CASSFPGHDLQETQYF. The CDR3 DNA follows: TGTGCCAGCAGTTTCCCGGGCCACGACCTCCAAGAGACCCAGTACTTC.

This clonotype has at least ten counts. The V and J genes are TRBV6-1 and TRBJ1-1, with D maybe TRBD1 (5 bases). Germline loops: CDR1 MNHNS, CDR2 SASEGT. The CDR3 is made up of 17 amino acids. V dropped 1 base and J dropped 2 bases, with 17 bases sitting between them. The CDR3 loop reads CASSEVQLGLLNTEAFF. The CDR3 region has the DNA TGTGCCAGCAGTGAAGTGCAGCTGGGGCTCCTTAACACTGAAGCTTTCTTT.

The chain employs TRBV9 and TRBJ2-3; D is tentatively TRBD1 or TRBD2 (5 bases each). Trimming removed 2 bases from V and 3 bases from J, with 10 bases in between. The CDR3 has 14 residues. CDR1 and CDR2 from the germline V gene are SGDLS and YYNGEE. CDR3 DNA: TGTGCCAGCAGCGTCGGGGCCTTGACAGATACGCAGTATTTT. Translating gives CASSVGALTDTQYF. Complete variable domain (other parts from reference TRBV9 and TRBJ2-3): DSGVTQTPKHLITATGQRVTLRCSPRSGDLSVYWYQQSLDQGLQFLIQYYNGEERAKGNILERFSAQQFPDLHSELNLSSLELGDSALYFCASSVGALTDTQYFGPGTRLTVL.

This clonotype occurred once. This rearrangement joins TRBV28 to TRBJ2-5, with a weak D call TRBD2 (6 bases). The CDR3 extends over 16 amino acids. Germline values: CDR1 MDHEN, CDR2 SYDVKM. Trimming pared 6 bases from V and 5 bases from J, leaving 22 bases between. CDR3 bases: TGTGCCAGCAGCGGGGACTCCGGGACGCCCCAGGAGACCCAGTACTTC. Protein: CASSGDSGTPQETQYF.

This clonotype was observed at least ten times. V usage is TRBV2 and J usage is TRBJ2-3, with D unresolved. The CDR3 covers 15 residues. Germline V gene sequence: CDR1 SNHLY, CDR2 FYNNEI. With 5 bases removed from V and 4 bases from J, the gap between germline ends came to 16 bases. The CDR3 protein is CASSLDTITSDTQYF. In nucleotides, the CDR3 is TGTGCCAGCAGTTTAGACACCATCACCTCAGATACGCAGTATTTT.

The rearrangement joins TRBV18 to TRBJ2-7, with no clear D. V lost 4 bases and J 5 bases, leaving 12 bases between the germline ends. CDR3 length equals 13 residues. Germline loops: CDR1 KGHSH, CDR2 LQKENI. Written as DNA, the CDR3 is TGTGCCAGCTCACAGTCGGTGGCGGACGAGCAGTACTTC. It codes for CASSQSVADEQYF. Complete variable domain (other parts from reference TRBV18 and TRBJ2-7): NAGVMQNPRHLVRRRGQEARLRCSPMKGHSHVYWYRQLPEEGLKFMVYLQKENIIDESGMPKERFSAEFPKEGPSILRIQQVVRGDSAAYFCASSQSVADEQYFGPGTRLTVT.

This clonotype has only a few counts. V and J are TRBV6-2 or TRBV6-3 and TRBJ2-7, with 10 bases fitting TRBD2. The germline V gene has CDR1 MNHEY and CDR2 SVGEGT. The junction had 10 bases not matched to a gene; V was cut back by 5 bases and J by 3 bases. The CDR3 spans 16 residues. The CDR3: CASSKPGTSVFYEQYF. The CDR3 DNA reads TGTGCCAGCAGTAAACCCGGGACTAGCGTTTTCTACGAGCAGTACTTC.

In its sample, this clonotype was seen a few times. The V call is TRBV5-1, the J call TRBJ2-3; D uncertain. The CDR3 covers 14 residues. V was clipped by 4 bases and J by 2 bases, with 11 bases between them. Germline V gene data show CDR1 as SGHRS and CDR2 as YFSETQ. The CDR3 nucleotides are TGCGCCAGCAGCCCCAAAGGCTCCACAGATACGCAGTATTTT. It translates to CASSPKGSTDTQYF.

The chain uses TRBV10-1 and TRBJ2-3; no clear D gene. Looked up from germline, CDR1 is WNHNN and CDR2 is SYGVQD (reference sequence). V was cut by 10 bases and J by 1 base, with 15 bases left in between. The CDR3 extends over 14 amino acids. The CDR3 is CATSRSRGTDTQYF. In DNA form, the CDR3 reads TGCGCCACCTCTAGGAGCCGAGGCACAGATACGCAGTATTTT.

This chain joins TRBV19 and TRBJ2-7, with D unresolved. The V gene's germline CDR1 is LNHDA and CDR2 SQIVND (reference sequence). Trimming took 1 base from V and 7 from J, leaving 8 bases between them. The CDR3 has 12 amino acids. The CDR3 loop is CASSIGEGEQYF. CDR3 in DNA: TGTGCCAGTAGTATAGGAGAAGGGGAGCAGTACTTC.

This clonotype has at least ten counts. This chain links TRBV28 with TRBJ1-2, with 8 bases aligning to TRBD1. The V gene's germline CDR1 is MDHEN and CDR2 SYDVKM. V was pared by 7 bases and J by 4 bases, with 8 bases of the junction left unmatched. The CDR3 is made up of 14 amino acids. This CDR3 is CASTSTGESYGYTF. The CDR3 region has the DNA TGTGCCAGCACGTCGACAGGGGAGTCCTATGGCTACACCTTC.

This clonotype was detected many times. The chain carries TRBV6-2 or TRBV6-3 and TRBJ2-2; TRBD1 matches 12 bases. This CDR3 region has 19 residues. CDR1 and CDR2 from the germline V gene are MNHEY and SVGEGT. V lost 2 bases and J lost 3; bases outside the gene matches: 10. This CDR3 is CASSYPSGQGAVYTGELFF. The CDR3 nucleotides are TGTGCCAGCAGTTACCCTTCGGGACAGGGGGCCGTGTACACCGGGGAGCTGTTTTTT.

The V gene is TRBV6-2 or TRBV6-3, the J gene TRBJ2-2, with TRBD1 matching over 9 bases. This CDR3 has 15 residues. The germline gives CDR1 MNHEY, CDR2 SVGEGT. V was clipped by 0 bases and J by 5 bases; unmatched bases: 1. CDR3 coding DNA: TGTGCCAGCAGTTACTCGACAGGGGGAACCGGGGAGCTGTTTTTT. This codes for CASSYSTGGTGELFF.

As for this clonotype: Just one base apart from a much larger clone, this may be a read error. This chain joins TRBV6-1 and TRBJ1-1; D is perhaps TRBD1 (5 bases). The CDR3 runs to 15 residues. Germline values: CDR1 MNHNS, CDR2 SASEGT. For the CDR3, the DNA is TGTGCCAGCACCATGATGACAGACATGAACACTGGAGCTTTCTTT. Translating it yields CASTMMTDMNTGAFF.

This clonotype occurred a few times. This chain's CDR3 is CASSEYGLAGDGTQYF. The CDR3 DNA reads as TGTGCCAGCAGCGAATACGGACTAGCGGGAGATGGGACCCAGTACTTC. The chain joins TRBV6-2 or TRBV6-3 to TRBJ2-5, with 13 bases identical to TRBD2. J lost 7 bases, V lost 6 bases, and 11 bases had no gene match. The CDR3 spans 16 residues. Germline-derived CDR1 and CDR2 are MNHEY and SVGEGT.